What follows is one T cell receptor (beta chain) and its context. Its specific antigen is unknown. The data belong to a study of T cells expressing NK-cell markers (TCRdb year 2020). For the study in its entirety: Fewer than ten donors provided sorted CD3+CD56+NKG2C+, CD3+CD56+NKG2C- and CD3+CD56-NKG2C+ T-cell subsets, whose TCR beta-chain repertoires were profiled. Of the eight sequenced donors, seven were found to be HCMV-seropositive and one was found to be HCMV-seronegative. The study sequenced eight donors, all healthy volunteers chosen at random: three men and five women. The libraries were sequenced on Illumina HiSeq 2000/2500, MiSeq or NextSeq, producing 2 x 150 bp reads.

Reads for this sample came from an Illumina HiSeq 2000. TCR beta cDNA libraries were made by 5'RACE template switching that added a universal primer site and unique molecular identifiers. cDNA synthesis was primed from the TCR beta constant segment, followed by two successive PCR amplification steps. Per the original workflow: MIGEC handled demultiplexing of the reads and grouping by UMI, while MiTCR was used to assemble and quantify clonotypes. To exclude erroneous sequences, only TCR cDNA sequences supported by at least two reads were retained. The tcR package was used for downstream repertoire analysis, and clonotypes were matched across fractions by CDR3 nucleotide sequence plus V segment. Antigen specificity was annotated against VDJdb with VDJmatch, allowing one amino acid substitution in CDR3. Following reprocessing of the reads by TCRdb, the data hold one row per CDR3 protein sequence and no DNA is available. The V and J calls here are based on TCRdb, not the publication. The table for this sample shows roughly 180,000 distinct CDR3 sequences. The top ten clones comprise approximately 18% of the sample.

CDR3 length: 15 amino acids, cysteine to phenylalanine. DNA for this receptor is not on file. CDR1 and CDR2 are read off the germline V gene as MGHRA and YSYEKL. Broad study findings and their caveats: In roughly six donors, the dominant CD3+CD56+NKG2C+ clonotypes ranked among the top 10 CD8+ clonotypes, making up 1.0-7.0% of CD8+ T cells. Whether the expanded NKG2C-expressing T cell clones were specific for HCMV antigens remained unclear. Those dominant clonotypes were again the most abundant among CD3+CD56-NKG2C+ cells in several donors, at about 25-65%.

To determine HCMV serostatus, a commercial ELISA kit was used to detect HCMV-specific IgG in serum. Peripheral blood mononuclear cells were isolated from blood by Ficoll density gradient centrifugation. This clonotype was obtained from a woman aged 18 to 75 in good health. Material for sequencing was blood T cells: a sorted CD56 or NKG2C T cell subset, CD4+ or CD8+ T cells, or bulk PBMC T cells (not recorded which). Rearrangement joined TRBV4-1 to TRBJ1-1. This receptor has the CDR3 CASSEPVVQPLEAFF.